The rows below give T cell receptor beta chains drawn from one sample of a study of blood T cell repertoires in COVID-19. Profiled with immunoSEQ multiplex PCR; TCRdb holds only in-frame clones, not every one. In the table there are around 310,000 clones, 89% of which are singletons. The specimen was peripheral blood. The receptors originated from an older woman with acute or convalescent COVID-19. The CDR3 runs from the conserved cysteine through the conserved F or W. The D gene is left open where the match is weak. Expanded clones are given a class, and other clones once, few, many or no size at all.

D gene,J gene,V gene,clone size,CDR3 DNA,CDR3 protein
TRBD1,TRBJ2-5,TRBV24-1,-,TGTGCCACCAGTGAGAGGGGGCCGGAGACCCAGTACTTC,CATSERGPETQYF
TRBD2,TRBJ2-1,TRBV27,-,TGTGCCAGCAGTTTCGGCGGGAGGGTGTGGAATGAGCAGTTCTTC,CASSFGGRVWNEQFF
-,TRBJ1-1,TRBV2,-,TGTGCCAGCAGAGACGGACAGCTATACACTGAAGCTTTCTTT,CASRDGQLYTEAFF
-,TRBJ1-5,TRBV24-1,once,TGTGCCACCAGTGAAACCCCCCGACGCGGAATGGAACAGCCCCAGCATTTT,CATSETPRRGMEQPQHF
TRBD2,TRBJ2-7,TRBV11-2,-,TGTGCCAGCAGCCCTGGACTAGCGGGGGGTGAGCAGTACTTC,CASSPGLAGGEQYF
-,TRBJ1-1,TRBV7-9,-,TGTGCCAGCAGCTTAAACGTAGGAGGGCGGTCCATGAACACTGAAGCTTTCTTT,CASSLNVGGRSMNTEAFF
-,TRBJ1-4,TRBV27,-,TGTGCCAGCAGTTTTGGTCTATACGATGAAAAACTGTTTTTT,CASSFGLYDEKLFF
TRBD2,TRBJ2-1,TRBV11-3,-,TGTGCCAGCAGCTTAGTTGGCGGGAGTGGGGGTGAGCAGTTCTTC,CASSLVGGSGGEQFF
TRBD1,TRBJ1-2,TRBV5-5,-,TGTGCCAGCAGCTTGGTCGCAGGGGGTGACTATGGCTACACCTTC,CASSLVAGGDYGYTF
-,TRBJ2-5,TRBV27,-,TGTGCCAGCAGTTTCAACAGAGACCAAGAGACCCAGTACTTC,CASSFNRDQETQYF
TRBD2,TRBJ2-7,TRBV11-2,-,TGTGCCAGCAGCTTGCCACTAGCGGGTATCGAGCAGTACTTC,CASSLPLAGIEQYF
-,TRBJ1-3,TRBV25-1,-,TGTGCCAGCAGTCCCCTGGGAGGGCTCTCTGGAAACACCATATATTTT,CASSPLGGLSGNTIYF
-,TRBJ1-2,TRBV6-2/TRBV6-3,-,TGTGCCAGCAGTTTCATTTCGAGCCCGGCCGGGGGCTATGGCTACACCTTC,CASSFISSPAGGYGYTF
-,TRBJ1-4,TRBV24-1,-,TGTGCCACCAGTGGCGGGCCAAATGAAAAACTGTTTTTT,CATSGGPNEKLFF
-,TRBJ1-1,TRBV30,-,TGTGCCTGGAGCCGTGGGGCCGTCGGGCGGCAGGCTTTCTTT,CAWSRGAVGRQAFF
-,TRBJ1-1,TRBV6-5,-,TGTGCCAGCAGTTCAGGGTGGTTGGCCCACTTT,CASSSGWLAHF
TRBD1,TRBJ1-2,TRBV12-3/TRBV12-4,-,TGTGCCAGCAGCCCGGGACAGCCTGAGGGCTACACCTTC,CASSPGQPEGYTF
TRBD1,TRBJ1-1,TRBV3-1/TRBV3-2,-,TGTGCCAGCAGTATGGACCGGGACAGGGACACTGAAGCTTTCTTT,CASSMDRDRDTEAFF
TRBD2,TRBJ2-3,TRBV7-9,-,TGTGCCAGCAGCTTGCGGACTAGCGGGATCCCAGATACGCAGTATTTT,CASSLRTSGIPDTQYF
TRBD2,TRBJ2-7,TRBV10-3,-,TGTGCCATCAGTGCCTCGACTAGCGGCCCCTACGAGCAGTACTTC,CAISASTSGPYEQYF
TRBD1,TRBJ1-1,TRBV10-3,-,TGTGCCATCAGCGGGAACCCTGGGGCAGGGGGCAGGACTCTCACTGAAGCTTTCTTT,CAISGNPGAGGRTLTEAFF
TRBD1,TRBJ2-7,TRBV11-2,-,TGTGCCAGCAGCCAGGACAGGGTGTCCCCTTACGAGCAGTACTTC,CASSQDRVSPYEQYF
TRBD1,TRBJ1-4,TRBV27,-,TGTGCCAGCAGTTTTTTACCGGGACAGGGTAATGAAAAACTGTTTTTT,CASSFLPGQGNEKLFF
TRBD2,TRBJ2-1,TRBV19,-,TGTGCCAGTAGTATAGGCACTAGCGAGTATGAGCAGTTCTTC,CASSIGTSEYEQFF
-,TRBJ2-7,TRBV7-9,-,TGTGCCAGCAGTCCTCCAGATTACGAGCAGTACTTC,CASSPPDYEQYF
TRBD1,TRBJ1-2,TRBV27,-,TGTGCCAGCAGTTTCACAGGGGGGAACTATGGCTACACCTTC,CASSFTGGNYGYTF
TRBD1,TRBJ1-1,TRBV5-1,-,TGCGCCAGCAGCTTGGGAGACAGGGTCCTCACTGAAGCTTTCTTT,CASSLGDRVLTEAFF
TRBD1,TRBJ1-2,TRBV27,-,TGTGCCAGCAGTTGGTCGGGACAGGGGGATATCGATGGCTACACCTTC,CASSWSGQGDIDGYTF
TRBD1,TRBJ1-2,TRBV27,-,TGTGCCAGCAGTTTAACAGGGGGAAACTCAAACTATGGCTACACCTTC,CASSLTGGNSNYGYTF
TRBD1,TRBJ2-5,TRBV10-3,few,TGTGCCATCAGGGACAGGGGCCAAGAGACCCAGTACTTC,CAIRDRGQETQYF
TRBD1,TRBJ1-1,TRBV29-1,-,TGCAGCCCGACAGGGAAAAACACTGAAGCTTTCTTT,CSPTGKNTEAFF
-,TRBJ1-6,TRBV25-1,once,TGTGCCAGCAGTTACTGGCAGGGGAGATCACCCCTCCACTTT,CASSYWQGRSPLHF
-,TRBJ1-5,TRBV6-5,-,TGTGCCAGCAATTTGTTGGCGGTTAATCAGCCCCAGCATTTT,CASNLLAVNQPQHF
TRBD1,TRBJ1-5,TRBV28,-,TGTGCCACCCTCCGGGACAGGGGAAGCAATCAGCCCCAGCATTTT,CATLRDRGSNQPQHF
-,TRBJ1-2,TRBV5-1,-,TGCGCCAGCAGCTTGGGAAGAGGGGGAGATGGCTACACCTTC,CASSLGRGGDGYTF
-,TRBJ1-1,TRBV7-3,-,TGTGCCAGCAGCACCGTCGGCGGGTTCACTGAAGCTTTCTTT,CASSTVGGFTEAFF
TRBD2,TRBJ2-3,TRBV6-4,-,TGTGCCAGCAGCGTTCTAGCGGGGGGCGATACGCAGTATTTT,CASSVLAGGDTQYF
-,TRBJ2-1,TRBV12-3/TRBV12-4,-,TGTGCCAGCGCAGGGGTCGACCGGGGTGAGCAGTTCTTC,CASAGVDRGEQFF
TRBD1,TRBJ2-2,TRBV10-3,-,TGTGCCATCAGTGGGGACAGGGGGCCCGGGGAGCTGTTTTTT,CAISGDRGPGELFF
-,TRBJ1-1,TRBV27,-,TGTGCCAGCAGTCTGTCAGGGGCCGGGGTGAACACTGAAGCTTTCTTT,CASSLSGAGVNTEAFF
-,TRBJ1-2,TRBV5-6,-,TGTGCCAGCAGCACTTACTATGGCTACACCTTC,CASSTYYGYTF
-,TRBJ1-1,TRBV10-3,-,TGTGCCATCAGTGACCAAGCCACTGAAGCTTTCTTT,CAISDQATEAFF
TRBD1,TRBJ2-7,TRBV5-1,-,TGCGCCAGCAGCCAGACAGGGGCGAGCTACGAGCAGTACTTC,CASSQTGASYEQYF
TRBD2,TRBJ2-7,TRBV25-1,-,TGTGCCAGCACCTCCTTAGCGGGGGTATCGGAGCAGTACTTC,CASTSLAGVSEQYF
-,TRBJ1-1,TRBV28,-,TGTGCCAGCAAGTGGGGAGGGATGAACACTGAAGCTTTCTTT,CASKWGGMNTEAFF
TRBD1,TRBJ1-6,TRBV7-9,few,TGTGCCAGCAGCTTGAGCGCAGGGGGGAATTCACCCCTCCACTTT,CASSLSAGGNSPLHF